The 2 T cell receptor beta chains given below trace back to one sample, sequenced in a study of blood T cells in healthy people across ages. With a J-beta primer mix and a sample-barcoded 5' primer, a second PCR ran about 6 to 11 cycles. One entry per CDR3 protein results from TCRdb running MiXCR on the 5' RACE reads. The sample lists around 700,000 distinct CDR3 sequences; around 25% were seen once. These sequences were also reported in another study, on T cells of mothers and their children.

The sequenced sample consisted of blood. The receptors come from a boy younger than 18 in good health.

Only a few counts were recorded for this clonotype. The chain joins TRBV27 to TRBJ2-2; TRBD2 matches 7 bases. The V and J ends lost 1 base and 7 bases, in that order; junction bases with no gene match: 3. CDR1 is MNHEY, CDR2 SMNVEV, per germline (reference sequence). The CDR3 extends over 14 amino acids. Here the CDR3 DNA reads TGTGCCAGCAGTTTATGGGGGGGAGGCGGGGAGCTGTTTTTT. It specifies CASSLWGGGGELFF.

The V call is TRBV5-5, the J call TRBJ2-5, with TRBD1 matching 8 bases. Germline CDR1 and CDR2: SGHKS and YYEKEE (reference sequence). The length of the CDR3 is 15 residues. The J segment lost 5 bases and the V segment lost 0 bases, leaving 6 bases of the junction unmatched. The CDR3 spells CASSLGAGGHETQYF. In nucleotides, the CDR3 is TGTGCCAGCAGCTTGGGGGCAGGGGGCCACGAGACCCAGTACTTC.